This TCR beta chain is from a study of identical twins. The CDR3 is made up of 16 amino acids. Germline V gene lookup returns CDR1 MDHEN and CDR2 SYDVKM. V shed 8 bases, J shed 0 bases, and the junction held 7 bases outside the gene matches. TCRdb itself ran the 5' RACE reads through MiXCR, one entry per CDR3 protein. The table shows 500,000 to 600,000 distinct CDR3 sequences, with approximately 22% occurring only once. These data also formed part of another study, on T cells expressing NK-cell markers. That publication notes: The contribution of dominant NKG2C+ clonotypes to CD8+ T cells in a handful of donors was roughly 1.0-7.5%.

The sequenced material came from CD4+ T cells sorted from blood. The chain uses TRBV28 and TRBJ2-1; the match to TRBD2 covers 10 bases. The source is a young woman in good health. CDR3 region: CASGSGGLSSYNEQFF. For the CDR3, the DNA is TGTGCCAGCGGTAGCGGGGGGCTGAGCTCCTACAATGAGCAGTTCTTC.